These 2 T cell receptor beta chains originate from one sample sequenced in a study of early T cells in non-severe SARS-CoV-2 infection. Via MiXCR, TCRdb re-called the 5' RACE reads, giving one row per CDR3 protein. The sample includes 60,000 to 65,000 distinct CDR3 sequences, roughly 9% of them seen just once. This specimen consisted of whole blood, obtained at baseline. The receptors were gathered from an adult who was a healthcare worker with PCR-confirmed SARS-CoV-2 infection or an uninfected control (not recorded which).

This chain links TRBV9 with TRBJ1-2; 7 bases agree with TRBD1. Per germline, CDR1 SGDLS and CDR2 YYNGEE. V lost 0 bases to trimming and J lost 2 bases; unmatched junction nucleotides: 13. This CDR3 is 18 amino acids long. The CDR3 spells CASSVAAPRDRANYGYTF. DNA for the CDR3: TGTGCCAGCAGCGTAGCTGCCCCCCGTGACAGGGCCAACTATGGCTACACCTTC.

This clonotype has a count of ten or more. The CDR3 spells CAISESGQGAKEQYF. The CDR3 nucleotides read TGTGCCATCAGTGAGTCGGGACAGGGGGCAAAGGAGCAGTACTTC. The rearrangement links TRBV10-3 to TRBJ2-7; 12 nucleotides line up with TRBD1. Germline V gene data show CDR1 as ENHRY and CDR2 as SYGVKD. This CDR3 has 15 amino acids. The J segment lost 7 bases and the V segment lost 0 bases, leaving 4 bases of the junction unmatched.